This T cell receptor beta chain stems from a study of regulatory T cells in long-lasting Graves disease. Indicated time point: persistent/refractory GD, antithyroid drugs over 5 years with positive TRAb. The authors made the TCR library using RNA they extracted from PBMCs. Combining iRepertoire HTBI primers with Arm-PCR of CDR3 regions, the authors built TCR beta libraries. MiXCR, run by TCRdb on the multiplex PCR reads, gives a single entry per CDR3 protein. This sample has about 660,000 distinct CDR3 sequences, with 25% to 30% found just once. This receptor was taken from a female donor with Graves disease. The specimen comprised peripheral blood mononuclear cells (PBMCs), sampled when the disease was refractory, from a patient treated with antithyroid drugs.

CDR3 bases: TGTGCCAGCAGCCAGGACTATGACACAGATACGCAGTATTTT. Translation gives CASSQDYDTDTQYF. This chain uses TRBV7-9 with TRBJ2-3, with D possibly TRBD2 on 6 matching bases. V was clipped by 5 bases and J by 2 bases, with 11 bases between them. CDR3 length: 14 residues. The germline gives CDR1 SEHNR, CDR2 FQNEAQ (reference sequence).